This TCR beta chain appears in the sequencing data of a study of Ad26.COV2.S vaccination and SARS-CoV-2 variants. Only in-frame clones appear in the TCRdb table, and some are missing; sequencing was by immunoSEQ multiplex PCR. The sample has a few hundred thousand clones; roughly 85% are singletons. Treatment specified: about 20 received Ad26.COV2.S at low or high dose, single or two shots; a few received placebo; per-sample allocation not given. Sampling occurred on day 63 after the first vaccine or placebo injection. CDR1 is MNHEY and CDR2 is SMNVEV in the germline V gene (reference sequence). Trimming took 4 bases from V and 2 from J; bases not matched to a gene: 2. The CDR3 consists of 14 residues.

The chain employs TRBV27 and TRBJ1-2, with 9 bases that match TRBD1. The source is a person aged 18-65 years who received the Ad26.COV2.S COVID-19 vaccine or a placebo. The sequences come from peripheral blood, collected in a trial of Ad26.COV2.S vaccine versus placebo. The CDR3 here is CASSSGQGNYGYTF. Here the CDR3 DNA reads TGTGCCAGCAGTTCGGGACAGGGAAACTATGGCTACACCTTC.